A selection of T cell receptor beta chains follows, all from one sample in a study of blood T cell repertoires in COVID-19. Assay used: immunoSEQ multiplex PCR; TCRdb lists only in-frame clones, some missing. This sample has 130,000 to 150,000 clones, with roughly four fifths found just once. Sequencing input: PBMCs or T cells enriched from blood (not recorded which). The receptors shown here come from a man aged 50-60 years who had recovered from COVID-19. CDR3s include the opening cysteine and the closing phenylalanine or tryptophan. A D gene is named only where the DNA matches it firmly. Expanded clones get a size class; other rows say once, few or many, or leave the size out.

J gene: TRBJ1-6
D gene: TRBD1
clone size: -
V gene: TRBV27
CDR3 protein: CASSFRTGNSPLHF
CDR3 DNA: TGTGCCAGCAGTTTTAGGACAGGGAATTCACCCCTCCACTTT

J gene: TRBJ1-4
D gene: TRBD1
clone size: -
V gene: TRBV27
CDR3 protein: CASSARQGWDEKLFF
CDR3 DNA: TGTGCCAGCAGTGCGAGACAGGGTTGGGATGAAAAACTGTTTTTT

J gene: TRBJ2-1
D gene: TRBD2
clone size: -
V gene: TRBV7-8
CDR3 protein: CASSLASGGPYNEQFF
CDR3 DNA: TGTGCCAGCAGCTTAGCATCGGGGGGGCCCTACAATGAGCAGTTCTTC

J gene: TRBJ1-5
D gene: -
clone size: -
V gene: TRBV4-1
CDR3 protein: CASSQDKAASNQPQHF
CDR3 DNA: TGCGCCAGCAGCCAAGATAAAGCGGCTAGCAATCAGCCCCAGCATTTT

J gene: TRBJ2-2
D gene: -
clone size: -
V gene: TRBV4-1
CDR3 protein: CASSHPGSKAGELFF
CDR3 DNA: TGCGCCAGCAGCCATCCAGGGTCGAAGGCCGGGGAGCTGTTTTTT

J gene: TRBJ1-1
D gene: -
clone size: -
V gene: TRBV11-2
CDR3 protein: CASSLGHRNTEAFF
CDR3 DNA: TGTGCCAGCAGCTTAGGGCACAGGAACACTGAAGCTTTCTTT

J gene: TRBJ1-2
D gene: -
clone size: -
V gene: TRBV19
CDR3 protein: CASSIRSYGYTF
CDR3 DNA: TGTGCCAGTAGTATTAGAAGCTATGGCTACACCTTC

J gene: TRBJ2-1
D gene: -
clone size: -
V gene: TRBV6-5
CDR3 protein: CASSYRTAGYNEQFF
CDR3 DNA: TGTGCCAGCAGTTACCGGACAGCCGGATACAATGAGCAGTTCTTC

J gene: TRBJ1-2
D gene: -
clone size: -
V gene: TRBV19
CDR3 protein: CATRGRDPYGYTF
CDR3 DNA: TGTGCTACCCGGGGGAGGGACCCCTATGGCTACACCTTC

J gene: TRBJ1-3
D gene: -
clone size: -
V gene: TRBV6-5
CDR3 protein: CASSYSGARGNTIYF
CDR3 DNA: TGTGCCAGCAGTTACTCGGGGGCGCGAGGAAACACCATATATTTT

J gene: TRBJ2-1
D gene: TRBD2
clone size: -
V gene: TRBV7-2
CDR3 protein: CASSLRSARSGGYNEQFF
CDR3 DNA: TGTGCCAGCAGCTTGAGGAGTGCCAGGAGCGGGGGCTACAATGAGCAGTTCTTC

J gene: TRBJ2-7
D gene: -
clone size: once
V gene: TRBV14
CDR3 protein: CASSQTGIGREQYF
CDR3 DNA: TGTGCCAGCAGCCAAACCGGAATAGGCAGGGAGCAGTACTTC

J gene: TRBJ1-5
D gene: -
clone size: once
V gene: TRBV7-6
CDR3 protein: CASSLGGDRRNQPQHF
CDR3 DNA: TGTGCCAGCAGCTTAGGGGGGGATAGGCGCAATCAGCCCCAGCATTTT

J gene: TRBJ2-2
D gene: -
clone size: -
V gene: TRBV3-1/TRBV3-2
CDR3 protein: CASSPNLGDRRNTGELFF
CDR3 DNA: TGTGCCAGCAGCCCTAATCTAGGAGACAGGCGGAACACCGGGGAGCTGTTTTTT

J gene: TRBJ2-7
D gene: -
clone size: -
V gene: TRBV5-1
CDR3 protein: CASSLGEISSYEQYF
CDR3 DNA: TGCGCCAGCAGCTTGGGGGAGATAAGCTCCTACGAGCAGTACTTC

J gene: TRBJ1-2
D gene: -
clone size: -
V gene: TRBV12-3/TRBV12-4
CDR3 protein: CASSFPQKYGYTF
CDR3 DNA: TGTGCCAGCAGTTTTCCACAGAAGTATGGCTACACCTTC

J gene: TRBJ1-2
D gene: TRBD1
clone size: -
V gene: TRBV7-8
CDR3 protein: CASSPGGGQANYGYTF
CDR3 DNA: TGTGCCAGCAGCCCAGGTGGGGGACAGGCTAACTATGGCTACACCTTC

J gene: TRBJ2-1
D gene: -
clone size: -
V gene: TRBV14
CDR3 protein: CASSQLTTGWNNEQFF
CDR3 DNA: TGTGCCAGCAGCCAACTTACGACAGGATGGAACAATGAGCAGTTCTTC

J gene: TRBJ1-5
D gene: TRBD1
clone size: -
V gene: TRBV6-5
CDR3 protein: CASSNPGQGDQPQHF
CDR3 DNA: TGTGCCAGCAGTAATCCGGGACAGGGGGATCAGCCCCAGCATTTT

J gene: TRBJ1-6
D gene: -
clone size: -
V gene: TRBV6-5
CDR3 protein: CASREVWENSPLHF
CDR3 DNA: TGTGCCAGCAGAGAGGTTTGGGAGAATTCACCCCTCCACTTT

J gene: TRBJ1-1
D gene: TRBD1
clone size: few
V gene: TRBV27
CDR3 protein: CASRDRMNTEAFF
CDR3 DNA: TGTGCCAGCAGGGACAGGATGAACACTGAAGCTTTCTTT

J gene: TRBJ1-1
D gene: -
clone size: -
V gene: TRBV4-1
CDR3 protein: CASSLQQGGTEAFF
CDR3 DNA: TGCGCCAGCAGCCTGCAGCAGGGAGGGACTGAAGCTTTCTTT

J gene: TRBJ1-1
D gene: -
clone size: -
V gene: TRBV6-5
CDR3 protein: CASSYGSGATEAFF
CDR3 DNA: TGTGCCAGCAGTTACGGTTCAGGGGCCACTGAAGCTTTCTTT

J gene: TRBJ1-1
D gene: -
clone size: few
V gene: TRBV21-1
CDR3 protein: CASSKAGRGTNTEAFF
CDR3 DNA: TGTGCCAGCAGCAAGGCAGGCAGGGGTACGAACACTGAAGCTTTCTTT

J gene: TRBJ2-7
D gene: TRBD1
clone size: -
V gene: TRBV7-9
CDR3 protein: CASSFGQGADEQYF
CDR3 DNA: TGTGCCAGCAGCTTCGGACAGGGGGCTGACGAGCAGTACTTC

J gene: TRBJ2-3
D gene: -
clone size: -
V gene: TRBV7-3
CDR3 protein: CASSLAGAPGPGGDTQYF
CDR3 DNA: TGTGCCAGCAGCTTAGCAGGGGCCCCGGGACCAGGGGGGGATACGCAGTATTTT

J gene: TRBJ2-3
D gene: -
clone size: few
V gene: TRBV6-5
CDR3 protein: CASRNRRLQTDTQYF
CDR3 DNA: TGTGCCAGCAGAAATAGGAGACTCCAAACAGATACGCAGTATTTT

J gene: TRBJ2-3
D gene: TRBD1
clone size: -
V gene: TRBV7-8
CDR3 protein: CASSSRERVGGEDTQYF
CDR3 DNA: TGTGCCAGCAGCTCTAGGGAGAGGGTAGGGGGCGAGGATACGCAGTATTTT

J gene: TRBJ2-7
D gene: -
clone size: -
V gene: TRBV27
CDR3 protein: CASSFGAGLSYEQYF
CDR3 DNA: TGTGCCAGCAGTTTTGGGGCAGGGCTCTCCTACGAGCAGTACTTC

J gene: TRBJ1-1
D gene: TRBD1
clone size: -
V gene: TRBV19
CDR3 protein: CASRKQGIVGTEAFF
CDR3 DNA: TGTGCCAGTAGGAAACAGGGGATCGTCGGCACTGAAGCTTTCTTT

J gene: TRBJ1-1
D gene: -
clone size: -
V gene: TRBV5-5
CDR3 protein: CASSSIWGGSEAFF
CDR3 DNA: TGTGCCAGCAGCTCCATCTGGGGGGGCTCTGAAGCTTTCTTT

J gene: TRBJ1-2
D gene: TRBD1
clone size: -
V gene: TRBV9
CDR3 protein: CASSQTGTGSLNYGYTF
CDR3 DNA: TGTGCCAGCAGCCAAACCGGGACAGGGAGCCTAAACTATGGCTACACCTTC

J gene: TRBJ1-1
D gene: -
clone size: -
V gene: TRBV7-2
CDR3 protein: CASSSSRDWNTEAFF
CDR3 DNA: TGTGCCAGCAGCTCGAGCCGGGATTGGAACACTGAAGCTTTCTTT

J gene: TRBJ2-5
D gene: -
clone size: -
V gene: TRBV6-2/TRBV6-3
CDR3 protein: CASSDNQGSQETQYF
CDR3 DNA: TGTGCCAGCAGTGACAACCAAGGATCCCAAGAGACCCAGTACTTC

J gene: TRBJ2-7
D gene: TRBD2
clone size: once
V gene: TRBV5-4
CDR3 protein: CASSFLAGGAYEQYF
CDR3 DNA: TGTGCCAGCAGCTTCCTAGCGGGGGGAGCCTACGAGCAGTACTTC

J gene: TRBJ1-1
D gene: -
clone size: -
V gene: TRBV9
CDR3 protein: CASSPYPGTPNTEAFF
CDR3 DNA: TGTGCCAGCAGCCCTTACCCCGGGACACCAAACACTGAAGCTTTCTTT

J gene: TRBJ2-7
D gene: TRBD1
clone size: once
V gene: TRBV9
CDR3 protein: CASSGDRGWDEQYF
CDR3 DNA: TGTGCCAGCAGCGGGGACAGGGGATGGGACGAGCAGTACTTC

J gene: TRBJ2-5
D gene: -
clone size: -
V gene: TRBV12-3/TRBV12-4
CDR3 protein: CASSEVAGGTKYF
CDR3 DNA: -

J gene: TRBJ1-5
D gene: -
clone size: -
V gene: TRBV19
CDR3 protein: CASSVRRQLNQPQHF
CDR3 DNA: TGTGCCAGTAGTGTGCGGAGACAGTTAAATCAGCCCCAGCATTTT

J gene: TRBJ1-5
D gene: -
clone size: few
V gene: TRBV5-4
CDR3 protein: CASSLDSNSNQPQHF
CDR3 DNA: TGTGCCAGCAGCTTGGACAGTAATAGCAATCAGCCCCAGCATTTT

J gene: TRBJ2-3
D gene: TRBD1
clone size: -
V gene: TRBV27
CDR3 protein: CASSYAGTDTDTQYF
CDR3 DNA: TGTGCCAGCAGTTACGCCGGGACAGACACAGATACGCAGTATTTT

J gene: TRBJ1-6
D gene: -
clone size: -
V gene: TRBV30
CDR3 protein: CAWSPLSTVDNSPLHF
CDR3 DNA: TGTGCCTGGAGTCCCCTTTCGACAGTCGATAATTCACCCCTCCACTTT

J gene: TRBJ2-1
D gene: -
clone size: -
V gene: TRBV14
CDR3 protein: CASSPNGFEQFF
CDR3 DNA: TGTGCCAGCAGCCCAAACGGGTTTGAGCAGTTCTTC

J gene: TRBJ2-5
D gene: TRBD2
clone size: -
V gene: TRBV9
CDR3 protein: CASSVGLALETQYF
CDR3 DNA: TGTGCCAGCAGCGTGGGACTAGCGCTTGAGACCCAGTACTTC

J gene: TRBJ2-7
D gene: TRBD2
clone size: -
V gene: TRBV28
CDR3 protein: CASSPGRGRTYEQYF
CDR3 DNA: TGTGCCAGCAGCCCCGGGAGGGGGAGAACCTACGAGCAGTACTTC

J gene: TRBJ2-3
D gene: -
clone size: once
V gene: TRBV4-3
CDR3 protein: CASSQSRTDTQYF
CDR3 DNA: TGCGCCAGCAGCCAGAGCCGCACAGATACGCAGTATTTT

J gene: TRBJ2-3
D gene: TRBD2
clone size: -
V gene: TRBV7-2
CDR3 protein: CASSPTAGGVTDTQYF
CDR3 DNA: TGTGCCAGCAGCCCTACAGCGGGGGGCGTTACAGATACGCAGTATTTT

J gene: TRBJ2-7
D gene: TRBD2
clone size: -
V gene: TRBV11-2
CDR3 protein: CASSLGAVAGGLSEQYF
CDR3 DNA: TGTGCCAGCAGCTTAGGGGCAGTAGCGGGGGGGCTTAGCGAGCAGTACTTC

J gene: TRBJ1-6
D gene: TRBD1
clone size: -
V gene: TRBV7-2
CDR3 protein: CASSLELAQTGNNSPLHF
CDR3 DNA: TGTGCCAGCAGCTTAGAACTTGCCCAGACAGGGAACAATTCACCCCTCCACTTT

J gene: TRBJ2-7
D gene: -
clone size: -
V gene: TRBV30
CDR3 protein: CALMQGDRSYEQYF
CDR3 DNA: TGTGCGCTGATGCAGGGTGACAGGTCCTACGAGCAGTACTTC

J gene: TRBJ2-5
D gene: -
clone size: -
V gene: TRBV7-3
CDR3 protein: CASSKDSWETQYF
CDR3 DNA: TGTGCCAGCAGCAAGGATAGCTGGGAGACCCAGTACTTC

J gene: TRBJ2-4
D gene: TRBD1
clone size: -
V gene: TRBV4-1
CDR3 protein: CASSQLDRGDAKNIQYF
CDR3 DNA: TGCGCCAGCAGCCAACTGGACAGGGGGGATGCCAAAAACATTCAGTACTTC

J gene: TRBJ1-1
D gene: -
clone size: -
V gene: TRBV28
CDR3 protein: CASSTGGLEAFF
CDR3 DNA: TGTGCCAGCAGCACAGGTGGCCTTGAAGCTTTCTTT

J gene: TRBJ2-1
D gene: -
clone size: -
V gene: TRBV7-2
CDR3 protein: CASRRTGSHEQFF
CDR3 DNA: TGTGCCAGCAGACGAACAGGGAGCCATGAGCAGTTCTTC

J gene: TRBJ1-1
D gene: TRBD1
clone size: -
V gene: TRBV6-5
CDR3 protein: CASKGQGLNTEAFF
CDR3 DNA: TGTGCCAGCAAAGGACAGGGACTGAACACTGAAGCTTTCTTT

J gene: TRBJ1-2
D gene: TRBD1
clone size: -
V gene: TRBV4-1
CDR3 protein: CASSQNPDRGDNYGYTF
CDR3 DNA: TGCGCCAGCAGCCAGAACCCGGACAGGGGCGATAACTATGGCTACACCTTC